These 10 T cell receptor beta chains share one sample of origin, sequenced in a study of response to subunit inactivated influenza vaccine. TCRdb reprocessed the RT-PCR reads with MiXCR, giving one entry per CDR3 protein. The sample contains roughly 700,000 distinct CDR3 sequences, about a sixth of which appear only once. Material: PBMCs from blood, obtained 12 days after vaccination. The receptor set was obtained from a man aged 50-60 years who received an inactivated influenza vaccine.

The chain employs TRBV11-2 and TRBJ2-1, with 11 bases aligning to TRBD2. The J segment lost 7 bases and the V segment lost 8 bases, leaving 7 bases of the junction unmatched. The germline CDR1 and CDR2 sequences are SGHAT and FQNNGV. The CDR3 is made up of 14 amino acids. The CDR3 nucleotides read TGTGCCAGCTCCCCTAGCGGGGGGTCGAATGAGCAGTTCTTC. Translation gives CASSPSGGSNEQFF.

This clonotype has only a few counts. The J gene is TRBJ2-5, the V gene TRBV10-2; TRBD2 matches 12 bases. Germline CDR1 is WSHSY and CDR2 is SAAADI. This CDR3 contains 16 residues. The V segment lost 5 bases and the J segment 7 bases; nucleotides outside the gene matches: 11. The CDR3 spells CASSNSGLAGKRTQYF. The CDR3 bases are TGCGCCAGCAGTAATTCGGGACTAGCGGGCAAGAGGACCCAGTACTTC.

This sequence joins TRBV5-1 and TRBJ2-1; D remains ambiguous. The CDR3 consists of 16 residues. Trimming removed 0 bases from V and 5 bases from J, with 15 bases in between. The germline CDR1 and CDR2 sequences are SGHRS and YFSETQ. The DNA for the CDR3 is TGCGCCAGCAGCTTGGACCACTACCCTTCAAACAATGAGCAGTTCTTC. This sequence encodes CASSLDHYPSNNEQFF.

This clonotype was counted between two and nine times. The CDR3 DNA follows: TGTGCCATCAGTGGACTAGCGGGGGCGACGGAGGGCGGGGAGCTGTTTTTT. It is translated as CAISGLAGATEGGELFF. J is TRBJ2-2 and V is TRBV10-3, with TRBD2 matching 12 bases. V gave up 4 bases and J gave up 7 bases; unmatched junction bases: 10. CDR3 size: 17 residues. Germline V lookup: CDR1 ENHRY, CDR2 SYGVKD.

Here the CDR3 DNA reads TGTGCCACCAGTGACCCAAGACTAGCCTACGAGCAGTACTTC. Protein product: CATSDPRLAYEQYF. The chain links TRBV24-1 to TRBJ2-7; D may be TRBD2 (6 bases). Germline V CDR1 and CDR2: KGHDR, SFDVKD. The V end was cut by 4 bases, the J end by 2 bases, with 11 bases between. The CDR3 extends over 14 amino acids.

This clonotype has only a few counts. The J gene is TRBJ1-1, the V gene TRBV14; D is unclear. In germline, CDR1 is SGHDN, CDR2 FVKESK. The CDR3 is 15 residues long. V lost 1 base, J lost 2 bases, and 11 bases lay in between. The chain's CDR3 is CASSQALGLNTEAFF. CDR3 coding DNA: TGTGCCAGCAGCCAAGCCTTAGGGCTAAACACTGAAGCTTTCTTT.

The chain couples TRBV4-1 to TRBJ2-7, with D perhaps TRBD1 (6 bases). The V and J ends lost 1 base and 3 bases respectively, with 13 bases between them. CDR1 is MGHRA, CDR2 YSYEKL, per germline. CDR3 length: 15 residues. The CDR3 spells CASSQVFGRGYEQYF. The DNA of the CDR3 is TGCGCCAGCAGCCAAGTGTTCGGCAGGGGCTACGAGCAGTACTTC.

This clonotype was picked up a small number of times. CDR3 sequence reads: CASSFSGGQGYYEQYF. CDR3 sequence (DNA): TGTGCCAGCAGTTTTTCAGGGGGGCAGGGTTACTACGAGCAGTACTTC. The chain joins TRBV27 to TRBJ2-7, with D perhaps matching TRBD1 (7 bases). The V end was cut by 3 bases, the J end by 3 bases, with 18 bases between. CDR1 is MNHEY and CDR2 is SMNVEV in the germline V gene (reference sequence). This CDR3 has 16 residues.

Written as DNA, the CDR3 is TGTGCCAGCAGCTTTATTGGGGGACAGGGGATAGAGACCCAGTACTTC. Translation gives CASSFIGGQGIETQYF. This chain uses TRBV7-9 with TRBJ2-5; 10 bases are shared with TRBD1. This CDR3 is 16 amino acids long. The trim removed 3 bases at V and 4 bases at J, leaving 8 bases unmatched. Germline loops: CDR1 SEHNR, CDR2 FQNEAQ (reference sequence).

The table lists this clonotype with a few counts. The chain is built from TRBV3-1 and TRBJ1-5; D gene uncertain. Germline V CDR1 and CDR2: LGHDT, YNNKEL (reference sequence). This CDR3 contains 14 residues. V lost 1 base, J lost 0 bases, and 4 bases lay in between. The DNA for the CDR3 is TGTGCCAGCAGCCAAGGCCATAGCAATCAGCCCCAGCATTTT. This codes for CASSQGHSNQPQHF. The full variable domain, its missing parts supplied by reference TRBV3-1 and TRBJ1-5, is DTAVSQTPKYLVTQMGNDKSIKCEQNLGHDTMYWYKQDSKKFLKIMFSYNNKELIINETVPNRFSPKSPDKAHLNLHINSLELGDSAVYFCASSQGHSNQPQHFGDGTRLSIL.